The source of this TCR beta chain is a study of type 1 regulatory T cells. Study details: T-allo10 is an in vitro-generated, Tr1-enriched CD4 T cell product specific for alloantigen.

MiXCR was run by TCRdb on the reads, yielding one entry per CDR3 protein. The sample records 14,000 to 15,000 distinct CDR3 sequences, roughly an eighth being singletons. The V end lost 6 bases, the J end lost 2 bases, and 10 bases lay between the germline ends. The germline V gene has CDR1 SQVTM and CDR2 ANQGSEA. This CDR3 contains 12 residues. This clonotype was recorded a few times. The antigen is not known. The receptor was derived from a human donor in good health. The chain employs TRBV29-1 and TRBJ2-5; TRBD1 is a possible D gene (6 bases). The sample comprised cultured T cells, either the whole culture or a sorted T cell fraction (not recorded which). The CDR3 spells CSVGQLQETQYF. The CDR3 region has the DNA TGCAGCGTCGGACAGCTTCAAGAGACCCAGTACTTC.